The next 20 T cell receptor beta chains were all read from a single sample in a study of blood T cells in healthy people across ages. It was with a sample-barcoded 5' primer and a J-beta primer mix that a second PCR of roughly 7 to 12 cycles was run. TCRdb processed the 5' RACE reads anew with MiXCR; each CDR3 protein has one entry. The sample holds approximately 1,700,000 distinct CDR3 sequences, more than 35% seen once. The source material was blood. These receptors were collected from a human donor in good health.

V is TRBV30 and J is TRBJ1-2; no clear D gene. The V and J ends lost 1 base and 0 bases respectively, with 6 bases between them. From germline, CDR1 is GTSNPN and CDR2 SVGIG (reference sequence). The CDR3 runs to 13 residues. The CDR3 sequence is CAWSGGANYGYTF. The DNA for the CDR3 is TGTGCCTGGAGTGGTGGAGCTAACTATGGCTACACCTTC.

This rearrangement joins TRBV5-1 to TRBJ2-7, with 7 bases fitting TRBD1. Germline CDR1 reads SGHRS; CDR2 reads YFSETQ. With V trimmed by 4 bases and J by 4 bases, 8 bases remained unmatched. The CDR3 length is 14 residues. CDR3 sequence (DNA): TGCGCCAGCAGCCCCCTTGGGACAGAGTACGAGCAGTACTTC. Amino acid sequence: CASSPLGTEYEQYF.

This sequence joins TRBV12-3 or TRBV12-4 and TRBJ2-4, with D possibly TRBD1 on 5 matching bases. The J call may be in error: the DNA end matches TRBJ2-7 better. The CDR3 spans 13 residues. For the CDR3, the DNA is TGTGCCAGCAGTCCGGCAGGGTGCTACGAGCAGTACTTC. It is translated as CASSPAGCYEQYF.

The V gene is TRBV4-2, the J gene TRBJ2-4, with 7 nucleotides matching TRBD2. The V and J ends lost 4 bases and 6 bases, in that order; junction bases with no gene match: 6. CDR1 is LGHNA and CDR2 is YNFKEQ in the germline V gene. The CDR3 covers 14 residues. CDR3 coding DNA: TGTGCCAGCAGCCCGCGGTCGGGGGGAAACATTCAGTACTTC. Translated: CASSPRSGGNIQYF.

CDR3 amino acids: CSVDQGGGYTF. CDR3 bases: TGCAGCGTTGACCAGGGAGGTGGCTACACCTTC. This chain links TRBV29-1 with TRBJ1-2, with a possible D match to TRBD1 (5 bases). Deletions cut 3 bases from V and 7 bases from J, with 9 bases between. The CDR3 has 11 residues. Per germline, CDR1 SQVTM and CDR2 ANQGSEA.

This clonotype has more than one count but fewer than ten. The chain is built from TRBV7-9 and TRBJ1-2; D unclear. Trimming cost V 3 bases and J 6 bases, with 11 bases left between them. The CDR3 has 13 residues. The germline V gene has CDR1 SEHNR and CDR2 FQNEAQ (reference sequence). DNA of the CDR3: TGTGCCAGCAGCTTCTTAAACAGAGATGGCTACACCTTC. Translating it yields CASSFLNRDGYTF.

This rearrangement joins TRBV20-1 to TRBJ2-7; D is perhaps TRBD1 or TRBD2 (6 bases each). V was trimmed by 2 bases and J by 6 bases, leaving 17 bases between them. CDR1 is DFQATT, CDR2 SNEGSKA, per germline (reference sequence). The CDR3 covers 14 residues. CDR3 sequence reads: CSARRGVLRVEQYF. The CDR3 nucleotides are TGCAGTGCTAGAAGGGGGGTCTTGAGAGTCGAGCAGTACTTC.

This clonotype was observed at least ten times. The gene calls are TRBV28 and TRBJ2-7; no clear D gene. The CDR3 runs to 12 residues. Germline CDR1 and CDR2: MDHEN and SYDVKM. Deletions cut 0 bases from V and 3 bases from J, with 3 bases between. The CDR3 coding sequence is TGTGCCAGCAGTTTATGGGACTACGAGCAGTACTTC. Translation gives CASSLWDYEQYF.

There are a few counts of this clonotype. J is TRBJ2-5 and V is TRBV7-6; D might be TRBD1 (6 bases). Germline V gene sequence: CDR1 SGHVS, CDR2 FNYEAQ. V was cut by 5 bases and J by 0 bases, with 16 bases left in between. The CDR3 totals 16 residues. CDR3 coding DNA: TGTGCCAGCAGCCTGCGGTACAGGGAGTACCAAGAGACCCAGTACTTC. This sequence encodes CASSLRYREYQETQYF.

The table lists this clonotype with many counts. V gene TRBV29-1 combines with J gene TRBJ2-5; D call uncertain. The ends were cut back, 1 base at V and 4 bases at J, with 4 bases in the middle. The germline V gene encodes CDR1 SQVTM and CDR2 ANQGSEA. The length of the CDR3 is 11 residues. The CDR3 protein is CSVEVRETQYF. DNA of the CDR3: TGCAGCGTTGAAGTGAGAGAGACCCAGTACTTC.

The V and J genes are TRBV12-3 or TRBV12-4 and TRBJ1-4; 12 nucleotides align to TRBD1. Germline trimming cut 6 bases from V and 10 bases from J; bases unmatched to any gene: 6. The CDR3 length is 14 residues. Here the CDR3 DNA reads TGTGCCAGCAGGCCGGGACAGGGGGCGGGAAAACTGTTTTTT. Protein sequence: CASRPGQGAGKLFF.

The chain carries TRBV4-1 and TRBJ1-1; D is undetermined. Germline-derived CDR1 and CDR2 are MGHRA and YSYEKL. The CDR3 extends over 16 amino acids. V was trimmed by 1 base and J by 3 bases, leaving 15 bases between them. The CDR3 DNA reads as TGCGCCAGCAGCCAAGGGCTTAGAGGAGGTTACACTGAAGCTTTCTTT. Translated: CASSQGLRGGYTEAFF.

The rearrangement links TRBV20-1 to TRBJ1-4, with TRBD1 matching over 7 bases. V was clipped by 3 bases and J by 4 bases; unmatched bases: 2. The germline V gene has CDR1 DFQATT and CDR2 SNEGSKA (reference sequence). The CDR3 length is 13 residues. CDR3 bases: TGCAGTGCTAGTGCAGGGGGTAATGAAAAACTGTTTTTT. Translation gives CSASAGGNEKLFF.

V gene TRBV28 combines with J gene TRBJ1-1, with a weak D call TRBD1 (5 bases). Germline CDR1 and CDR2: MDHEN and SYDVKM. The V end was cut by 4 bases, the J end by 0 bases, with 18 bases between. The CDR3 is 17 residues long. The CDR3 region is CASSSYDSPILNTEAFF. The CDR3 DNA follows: TGTGCCAGCAGTTCATACGACAGCCCAATATTGAACACTGAAGCTTTCTTT.

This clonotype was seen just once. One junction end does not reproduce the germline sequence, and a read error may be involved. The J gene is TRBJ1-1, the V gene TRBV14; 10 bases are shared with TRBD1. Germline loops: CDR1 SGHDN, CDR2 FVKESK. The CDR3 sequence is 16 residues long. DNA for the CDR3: TGTGCCGGCAGGGCCGGGACAGGGGTTGAGTGGACTGAAGCTTTCTTT. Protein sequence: CAGRAGTGVEWTEAFF.

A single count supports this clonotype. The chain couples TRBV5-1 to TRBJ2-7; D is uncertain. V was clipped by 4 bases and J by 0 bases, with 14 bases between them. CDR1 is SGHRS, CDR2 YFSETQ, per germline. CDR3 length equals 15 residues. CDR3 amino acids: CASSPDLQNSYEQYF. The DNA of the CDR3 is TGCGCCAGCAGCCCCGACCTACAGAACTCCTACGAGCAGTACTTC.

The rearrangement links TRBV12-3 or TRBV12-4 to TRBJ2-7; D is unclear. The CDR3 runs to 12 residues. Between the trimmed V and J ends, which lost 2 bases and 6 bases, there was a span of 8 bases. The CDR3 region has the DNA TGTGCCAGCAGTTTAAACGCCGCCGAGCAGTACTTC. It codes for CASSLNAAEQYF.

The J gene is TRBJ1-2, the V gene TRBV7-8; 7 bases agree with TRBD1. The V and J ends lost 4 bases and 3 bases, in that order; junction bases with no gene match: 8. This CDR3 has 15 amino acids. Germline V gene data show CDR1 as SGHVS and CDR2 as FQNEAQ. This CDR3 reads CASSSIGTDYYGYTF. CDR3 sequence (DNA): TGTGCCAGCAGCTCAATTGGGACAGATTACTATGGCTACACCTTC.

CDR3 loop: CSAGTSGGAYEQYF. For the CDR3, the DNA is TGCAGTGCTGGGACTAGCGGGGGGGCCTACGAGCAGTACTTC. The gene calls are TRBV20-1 and TRBJ2-7, with 16 bases fitting TRBD2. Germline V gene sequence: CDR1 DFQATT, CDR2 SNEGSKA (reference sequence). V lost 5 bases and J lost 2; bases outside the gene matches: 0. The CDR3 consists of 14 residues.

CDR3 protein: CASSPSGGVGDEQFF. CDR3 DNA sequence: TGTGCCAGCAGCCCTAGCGGGGGGGTTGGAGATGAGCAGTTCTTC. V gene TRBV11-2 combines with J gene TRBJ2-1, with TRBD2 matching over 12 bases. Losses at the gene ends were 5 bases for V and 8 bases for J; bases not matched to a gene: 7. There are 15 residues in the CDR3. Germline-derived CDR1 and CDR2 are SGHAT and FQNNGV.